The following is a T cell receptor (beta chain) sequence with its context. This specimen belongs to a study of blood T cell repertoires in COVID-19. CDR3 length: 16 amino acids. Looked up from germline, CDR1 is ENHRY and CDR2 is SYGVKD. The trim removed 6 bases at V and 4 bases at J, leaving 4 bases unmatched. Produced via immunoSEQ multiplex PCR; TCRdb's table is partial and in-frame only. The table includes about 480,000 clones, roughly 90% detected once. Sequenced material: PBMCs or T cells enriched from blood (not recorded which). The clonotype was recovered from a woman aged 40 to 49 who had recovered from COVID-19. The J gene is TRBJ2-3, the V gene TRBV10-3, with 16 bases matching TRBD2. CDR3 protein: CAIRAGTSGRADTQYF. CDR3 bases: TGTGCCATCAGAGCAGGGACTAGCGGGAGGGCAGATACGCAGTATTTT.